Below, 3 T cell receptor beta chains from the same sample are listed, as sequenced in a study of regulatory T cells in long-lasting Graves disease. The sample's time point: newly diagnosed GD, antithyroid drugs for less than 3 months. From RNA extracted from PBMCs, the TCR library was made. The TCR beta library used iRepertoire HTBI primers with Arm-PCR amplification of CDR3. TCRdb re-analysed the multiplex PCR reads in MiXCR, keeping a single row per CDR3 protein. The sample lists 580,000 or so distinct CDR3 sequences, roughly 16% occurring once. This sample was shared with a second study, whose subject was T cells in Graves' hyperthyroidism and ophthalmopathy.

The specimen comprised peripheral blood mononuclear cells (PBMCs), sampled at new diagnosis, from a patient treated with antithyroid drugs. These receptors all stem from a young man with Graves disease.

This clonotype was seen ten or more times. The chain employs TRBV5-1 and TRBJ2-1, with a weak D call TRBD2 (6 bases). The germline CDR1 and CDR2 sequences are SGHRS and YFSETQ. The CDR3 covers 16 residues. Trimming removed 1 base at V and 8 bases at J, with 19 bases between. The CDR3 sequence is CASSLKSGTGVDEQFF. The CDR3, as DNA: TGCGCCAGCAGCTTGAAATCCGGGACTGGCGTCGATGAGCAGTTCTTC.

This clonotype came up many times. The rearrangement links TRBV20-1 to TRBJ1-1; D gene ambiguous. Germline V gene sequence: CDR1 DFQATT, CDR2 SNEGSKA (reference sequence). V was pared by 4 bases and J by 1 base, with 10 bases between. This CDR3 spans 13 amino acids. Written as DNA, the CDR3 is TGCAGTGCTAAGCGAGGGAGGAACACTGAAGCTTTCTTT. It is translated as CSAKRGRNTEAFF.

The V gene is TRBV10-3, the J gene TRBJ2-1, with 9 bases matching TRBD1. V gave up 3 bases and J gave up 4 bases; unmatched junction bases: 4. Germline V gene data show CDR1 as ENHRY and CDR2 as SYGVKD. CDR3 length: 15 amino acids. The CDR3 DNA reads TGTGCCATCAGTGAACAGGGGGCGGGGTACAATGAGCAGTTCTTC. It is translated as CAISEQGAGYNEQFF.